The source of this TCR beta chain is a study of T cells in Graves' hyperthyroidism and ophthalmopathy. Amplification targeted TCR beta CDR3 regions from RNA transcripts. First-round RT-PCR of the TCR CDR3 relied on the HTBI primer set. TCRdb re-derived calls from the multiplex PCR reads in MiXCR, one entry per CDR3 protein. The repertoire holds about 380,000 distinct CDR3 sequences, with around 13% as singletons. The receptor's source is a woman aged 55-70 years with Graves' hyperthyroidism. Sample: blood.

The CDR3 region has the DNA TGTGCCAGTAGTATTATAACAGGGGGGACTCAGCCCCAGCATTTT. Protein product: CASSIITGGTQPQHF. V and J are TRBV19 and TRBJ1-5; TRBD1 aligns across 8 bases. This CDR3 comprises 15 residues. Germline V gives CDR1 LNHDA, CDR2 SQIVND (reference sequence). V lost 3 bases and J lost 6; bases outside the gene matches: 7.